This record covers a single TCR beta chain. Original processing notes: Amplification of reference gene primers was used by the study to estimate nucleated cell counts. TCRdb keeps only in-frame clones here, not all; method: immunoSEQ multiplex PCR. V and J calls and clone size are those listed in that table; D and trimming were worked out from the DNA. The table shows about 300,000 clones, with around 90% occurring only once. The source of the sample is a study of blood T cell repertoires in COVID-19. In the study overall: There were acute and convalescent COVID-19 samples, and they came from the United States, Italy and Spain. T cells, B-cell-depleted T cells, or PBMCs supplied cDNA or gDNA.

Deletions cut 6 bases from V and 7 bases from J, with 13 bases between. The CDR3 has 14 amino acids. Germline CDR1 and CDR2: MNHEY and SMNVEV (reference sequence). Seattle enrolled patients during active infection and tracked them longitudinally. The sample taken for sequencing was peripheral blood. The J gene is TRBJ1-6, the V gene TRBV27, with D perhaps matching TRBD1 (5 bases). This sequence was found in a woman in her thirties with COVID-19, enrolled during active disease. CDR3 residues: CASRKTVGNSPLHF. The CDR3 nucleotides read TGTGCCAGCAGAAAGACAGTCGGAAATTCACCCCTCCACTTT.